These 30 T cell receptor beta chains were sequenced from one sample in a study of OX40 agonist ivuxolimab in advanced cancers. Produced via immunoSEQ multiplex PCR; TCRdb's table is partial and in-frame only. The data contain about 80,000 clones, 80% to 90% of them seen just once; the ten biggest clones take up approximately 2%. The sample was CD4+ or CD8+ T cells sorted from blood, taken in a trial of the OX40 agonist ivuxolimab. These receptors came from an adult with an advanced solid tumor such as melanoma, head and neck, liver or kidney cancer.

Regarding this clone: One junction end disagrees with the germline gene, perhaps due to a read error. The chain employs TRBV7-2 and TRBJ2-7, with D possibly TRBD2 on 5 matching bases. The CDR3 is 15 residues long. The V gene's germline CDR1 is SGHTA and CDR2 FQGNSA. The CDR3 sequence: CASSQDPLGRNEQYF. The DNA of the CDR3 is TGCGCCAGCAGCCAAGATCCACTAGGGCGGAACGAGCAGTACTTC.

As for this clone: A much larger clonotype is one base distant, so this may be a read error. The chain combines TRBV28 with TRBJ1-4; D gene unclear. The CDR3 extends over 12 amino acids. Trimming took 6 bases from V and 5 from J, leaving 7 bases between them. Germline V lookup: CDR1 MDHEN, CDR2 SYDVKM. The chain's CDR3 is CASSFPNEKLFF. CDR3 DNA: TGTGCCAGCAGCTTTCCCAATGAAAAACTGTTTTTT.

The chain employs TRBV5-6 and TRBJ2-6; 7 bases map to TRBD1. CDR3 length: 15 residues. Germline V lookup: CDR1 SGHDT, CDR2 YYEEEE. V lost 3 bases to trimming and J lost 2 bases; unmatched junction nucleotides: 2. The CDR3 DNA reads TGTGCCAGCAGCTCGGGACAGCCTGGGGCCAACGTCCTGACTTTC. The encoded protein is CASSSGQPGANVLTF.

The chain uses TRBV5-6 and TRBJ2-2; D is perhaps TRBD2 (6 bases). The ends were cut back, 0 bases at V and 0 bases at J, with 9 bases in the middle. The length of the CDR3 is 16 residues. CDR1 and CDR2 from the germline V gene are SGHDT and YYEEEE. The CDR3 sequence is CASSLVGGTNTGELFF. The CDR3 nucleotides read TGTGCCAGCAGCTTGGTCGGGGGTACGAACACCGGGGAGCTGTTTTTT.

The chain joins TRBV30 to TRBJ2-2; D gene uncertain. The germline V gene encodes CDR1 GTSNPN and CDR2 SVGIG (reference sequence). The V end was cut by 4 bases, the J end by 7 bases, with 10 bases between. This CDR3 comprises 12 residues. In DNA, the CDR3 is TGTGCCTGGACTTCGTGGGGCGGGGAGCTGTTTTTT. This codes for CAWTSWGGELFF.

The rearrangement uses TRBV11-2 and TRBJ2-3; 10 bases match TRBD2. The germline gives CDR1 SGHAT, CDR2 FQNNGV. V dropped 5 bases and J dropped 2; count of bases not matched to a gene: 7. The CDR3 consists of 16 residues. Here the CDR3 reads CASSPRLAGLTDTQYF. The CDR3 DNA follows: TGTGCCAGCAGCCCTAGACTAGCGGGCCTCACAGATACGCAGTATTTT.

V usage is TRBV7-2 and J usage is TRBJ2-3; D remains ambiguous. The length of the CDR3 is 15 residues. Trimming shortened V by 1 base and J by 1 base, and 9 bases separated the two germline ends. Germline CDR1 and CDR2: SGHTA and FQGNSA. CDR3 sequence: CASSLVVSRTDTQYF. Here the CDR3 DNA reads TGTGCCAGCAGCTTAGTTGTCAGCCGCACAGATACGCAGTATTTT.

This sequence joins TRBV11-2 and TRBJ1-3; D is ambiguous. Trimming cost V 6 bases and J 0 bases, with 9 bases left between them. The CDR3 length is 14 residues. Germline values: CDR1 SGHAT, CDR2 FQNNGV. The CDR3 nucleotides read TGTGCCAGCAGTATGGCTCTCTCTGGAAACACCATATATTTT. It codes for CASSMALSGNTIYF.

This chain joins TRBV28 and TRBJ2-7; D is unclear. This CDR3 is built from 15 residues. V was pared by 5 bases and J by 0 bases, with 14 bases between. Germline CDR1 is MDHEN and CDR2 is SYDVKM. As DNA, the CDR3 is TGTGCCAGCAGTGCCCTAGAACTTTACTCCTACGAGCAGTACTTC. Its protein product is CASSALELYSYEQYF.

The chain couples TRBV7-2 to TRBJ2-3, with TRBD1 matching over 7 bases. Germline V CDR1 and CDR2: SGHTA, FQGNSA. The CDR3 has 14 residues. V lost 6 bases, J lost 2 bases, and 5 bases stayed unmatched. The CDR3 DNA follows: TGTGCCAGCAGATGGGGACAGAACACAGATACGCAGTATTTT. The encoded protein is CASRWGQNTDTQYF.

The CDR3, as DNA: TGTGCCAGCAGCGCTCACCGGGACAGATCACCGTATACGCAGTATTTT. As protein: CASSAHRDRSPYTQYF. V usage is TRBV7-2 and J usage is TRBJ2-3, with 7 positions matching TRBD1. With 5 bases clipped from V and 7 bases from J, the junction kept 15 bases outside the gene matches. The CDR3 is 16 amino acids. The germline CDR1 and CDR2 sequences are SGHTA and FQGNSA.

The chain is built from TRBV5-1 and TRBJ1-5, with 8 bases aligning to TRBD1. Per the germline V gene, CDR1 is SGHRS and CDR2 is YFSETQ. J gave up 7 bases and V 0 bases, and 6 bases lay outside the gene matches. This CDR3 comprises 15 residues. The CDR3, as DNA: TGCGCCAGCAGCTTGGAGGGACAGGTCGGACAGCCCCAGCATTTT. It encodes CASSLEGQVGQPQHF.

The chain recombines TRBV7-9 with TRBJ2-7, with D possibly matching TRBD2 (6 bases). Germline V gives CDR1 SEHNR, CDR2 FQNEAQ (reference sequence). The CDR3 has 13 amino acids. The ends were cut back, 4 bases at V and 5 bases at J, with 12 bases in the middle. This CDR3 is CASSSSAGHEQYF. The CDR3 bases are TGTGCCAGCAGCTCCTCGGCGGGACACGAGCAGTACTTC.

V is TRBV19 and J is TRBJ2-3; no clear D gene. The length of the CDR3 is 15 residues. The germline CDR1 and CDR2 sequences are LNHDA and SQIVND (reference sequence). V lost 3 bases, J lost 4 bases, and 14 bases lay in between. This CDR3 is CASSIRVEYPDTQYF. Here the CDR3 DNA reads TGTGCCAGTAGTATTCGGGTAGAATACCCAGATACGCAGTATTTT.

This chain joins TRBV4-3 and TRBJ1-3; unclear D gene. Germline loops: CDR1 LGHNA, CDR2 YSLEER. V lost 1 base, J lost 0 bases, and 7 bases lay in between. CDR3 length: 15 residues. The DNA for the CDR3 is TGCGCCAGCAGCCAAGCCGCTCTCTCTGGAAACACCATATATTTT. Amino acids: CASSQAALSGNTIYF.

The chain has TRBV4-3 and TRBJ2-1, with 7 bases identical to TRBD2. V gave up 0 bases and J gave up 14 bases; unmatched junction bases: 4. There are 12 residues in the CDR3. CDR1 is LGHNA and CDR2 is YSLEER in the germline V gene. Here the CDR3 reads CASSQERGREFF. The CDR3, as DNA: TGCGCCAGCAGCCAAGAGCGGGGGAGGGAGTTCTTC.

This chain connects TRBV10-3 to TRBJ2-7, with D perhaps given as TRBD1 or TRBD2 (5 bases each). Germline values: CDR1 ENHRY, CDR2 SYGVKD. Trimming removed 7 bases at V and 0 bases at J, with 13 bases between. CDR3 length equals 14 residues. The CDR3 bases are TGTGCCATCAAGGGGACGGAAGGCTCCTACGAGCAGTACTTC. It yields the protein CAIKGTEGSYEQYF.

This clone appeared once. The CDR3 bases are TGTGCCAGCAGCTCCGCGCCCGGGGTGGGAAATGAGCAGTTCTTC. As protein: CASSSAPGVGNEQFF. V gene TRBV7-3 combines with J gene TRBJ2-1; possible D gene TRBD2, 5 bases. The germline V and J ends were trimmed by 4 bases and 7 bases, with 17 bases remaining between them. CDR3 size: 15 residues. Germline CDR1 is SGHTA and CDR2 is FQGTGA.

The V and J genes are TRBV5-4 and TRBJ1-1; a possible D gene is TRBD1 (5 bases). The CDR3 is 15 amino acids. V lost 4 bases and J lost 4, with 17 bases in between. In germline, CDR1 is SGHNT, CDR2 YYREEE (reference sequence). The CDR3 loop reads CASSLRTLPGTEAFF. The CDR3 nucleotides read TGTGCCAGCAGCCTCCGGACACTCCCGGGCACTGAAGCTTTCTTT.

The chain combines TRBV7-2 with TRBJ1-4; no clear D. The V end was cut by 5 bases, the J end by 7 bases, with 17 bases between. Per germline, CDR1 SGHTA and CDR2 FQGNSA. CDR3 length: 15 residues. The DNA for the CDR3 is TGTGCCAGCAGCCATGACTCCCCCGGCGGTGAAAAACTGTTTTTT. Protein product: CASSHDSPGGEKLFF.

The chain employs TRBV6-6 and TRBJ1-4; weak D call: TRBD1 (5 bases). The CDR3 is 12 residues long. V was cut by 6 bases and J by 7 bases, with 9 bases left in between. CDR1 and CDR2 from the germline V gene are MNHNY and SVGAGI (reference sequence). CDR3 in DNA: TGTGCCAGCAGGGGGGGGACTGAAAAACTGTTTTTT. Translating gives CASRGGTEKLFF.

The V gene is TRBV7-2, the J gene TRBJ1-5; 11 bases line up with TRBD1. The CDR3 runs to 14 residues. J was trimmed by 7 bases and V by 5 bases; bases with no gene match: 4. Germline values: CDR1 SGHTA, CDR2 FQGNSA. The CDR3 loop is CASSQGQGGQPQHF. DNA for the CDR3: TGTGCCAGCAGCCAGGGACAGGGGGGACAGCCCCAGCATTTT.

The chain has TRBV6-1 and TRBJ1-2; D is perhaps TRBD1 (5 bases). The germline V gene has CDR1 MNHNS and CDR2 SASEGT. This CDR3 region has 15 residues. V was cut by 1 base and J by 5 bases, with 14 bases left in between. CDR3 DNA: TGTGCCAGCAGTGAAGTGCTAATAAGGGGTTATGGCTACACCTTC. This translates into CASSEVLIRGYGYTF.

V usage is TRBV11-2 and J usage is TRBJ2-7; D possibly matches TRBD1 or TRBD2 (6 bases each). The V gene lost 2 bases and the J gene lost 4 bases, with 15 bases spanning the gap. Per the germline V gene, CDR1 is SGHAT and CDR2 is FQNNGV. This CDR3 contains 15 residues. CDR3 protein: CASSLREGGSYEQYF. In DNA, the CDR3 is TGTGCCAGCAGCTTAAGGGAAGGGGGGAGTTACGAGCAGTACTTC.

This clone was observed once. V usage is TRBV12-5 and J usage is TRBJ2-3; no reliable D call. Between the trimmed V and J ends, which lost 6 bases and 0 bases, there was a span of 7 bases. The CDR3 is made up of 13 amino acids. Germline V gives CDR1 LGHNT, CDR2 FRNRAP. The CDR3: CASGTTSTDTQYF. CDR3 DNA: TGTGCTAGTGGCACCACCAGCACAGATACGCAGTATTTT.

The chain's CDR3 is CASSDNQPQHF. The CDR3, as DNA: TGTGCCAGCAGCGACAATCAGCCCCAGCATTTT. The rearrangement joins TRBV2 to TRBJ1-5; D is undetermined. The CDR3 loop spans 11 amino acids. V lost 6 bases and J 3 bases, leaving 3 bases between the germline ends. The germline V gene encodes CDR1 SNHLY and CDR2 FYNNEI. Full variable domain (remainder filled in from reference TRBV2 and TRBJ1-5): EPEVTQTPSHQVTQMGQEVILRCVPISNHLYFYWYRQILGQKVEFLVSFYNNEISEKSEIFDDQFSVERPDGSNFTLKIRSTKLEDSAMYFCASSDNQPQHFGDGTRLSIL.

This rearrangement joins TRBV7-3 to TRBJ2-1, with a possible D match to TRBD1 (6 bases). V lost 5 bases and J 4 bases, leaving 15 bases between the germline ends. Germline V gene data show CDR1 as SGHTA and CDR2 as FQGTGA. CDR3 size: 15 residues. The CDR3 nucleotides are TGTGCCAGCAGCACCTCCAGGGGCTCTTACAATGAGCAGTTCTTC. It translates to CASSTSRGSYNEQFF.

The CDR3 DNA reads as TGTGCCAGCAGCTTGCGGGGGGGCTCCTACAATGAGCAGTTCTTC. This gives the protein CASSLRGGSYNEQFF. V usage is TRBV5-4 and J usage is TRBJ2-1, with TRBD2 matching 8 bases. Germline lookup yields CDR1 SGHNT and CDR2 YYREEE (reference sequence). V gave up 1 base and J gave up 0 bases; unmatched junction bases: 0. CDR3 size: 15 residues. The entire variable domain, with the rest obtained from reference TRBV5-4 and TRBJ2-1, is as follows: ETGVTQSPTHLIKTRGQQVTLRCSSQSGHNTVSWYQQALGQGPQFIFQYYREEENGRGNFPPRFSGLQFPNYSSELNVNALELDDSALYLCASSLRGGSYNEQFFGPGTRLTVL.

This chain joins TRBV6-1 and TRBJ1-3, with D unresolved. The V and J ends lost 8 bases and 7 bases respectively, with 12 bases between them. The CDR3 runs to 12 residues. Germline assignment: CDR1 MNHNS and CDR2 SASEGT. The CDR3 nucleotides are TGTGCCAGCCGCCGGGGTTGGAACACCATATATTTT. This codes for CASRRGWNTIYF.

The CDR3 spells CASSQDRAGSKKQYF. CDR3 bases: TGTGCCAGCAGCCAAGATCGGGCTGGAAGTAAGAAGCAGTACTTC. The chain recombines TRBV4-2 with TRBJ2-7; no firm D call. CDR1 and CDR2 from the germline V gene are LGHNA and YNFKEQ. Trimming removed 0 bases from V and 8 bases from J, with 17 bases in between. The CDR3 is 15 amino acids.